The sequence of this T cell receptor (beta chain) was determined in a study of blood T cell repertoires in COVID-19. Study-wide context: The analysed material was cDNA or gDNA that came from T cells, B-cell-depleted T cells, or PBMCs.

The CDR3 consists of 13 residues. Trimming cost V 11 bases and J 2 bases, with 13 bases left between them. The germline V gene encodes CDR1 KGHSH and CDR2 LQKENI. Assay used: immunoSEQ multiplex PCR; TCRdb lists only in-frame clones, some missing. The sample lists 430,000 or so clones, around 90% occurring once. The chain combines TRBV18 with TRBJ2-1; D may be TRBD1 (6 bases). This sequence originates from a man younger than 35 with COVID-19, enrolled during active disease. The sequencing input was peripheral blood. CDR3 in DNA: TGTGCCGTTCGCAGGACAGCCTACAATGAGCAGTTCTTC. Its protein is CAVRRTAYNEQFF.